The T cell receptor (beta chain) described here comes from a study of cytomegalovirus exposure and HLA in healthy donors. About the research overall: Early released data comprised 80 million or so unique TCRs from HLA-typed donors.

PCR was performed using 60 Vbeta and 13 Jbeta primers. Using immunoSEQ multiplex PCR, the repertoire was profiled, and TCRdb retains in-frame clones only, with some absent. The sample consists of some 130,000 clones, 75% to 85% of them appearing once. In the case of this clone: Its specificity is not known.

Trimming shortened V by 0 bases and J by 7 bases, and 13 bases separated the two germline ends. Germline CDR1 reads SGHNT; CDR2 reads YYREEE (reference sequence). The CDR3 runs 14 residues. Points from the study as a whole: Sequencing probably produced one cluster of sequence variants that were highly shared. Later analysis suggested most CMV-associated TCR beta chains were HLA-restricted.

The J gene is TRBJ1-2, the V gene TRBV5-4; the D gene is possibly TRBD1 (6 bases). The receptor was derived from a woman in her forties or fifties in good health and CMV-seropositive. Sequencing was done on a sample of PBMCs. CDR3 nucleotides: TGTGCCAGCAGCTTGGCGGGGGGGCTAGGTGGCTACACCTTC. Protein sequence: CASSLAGGLGGYTF.